These T cell receptor beta chains were read from a single sample in a study of shared clonotypes between healthy human individuals. The assay was immunoSEQ multiplex PCR, and TCRdb's table has in-frame clones only and misses some. The sample carries about 480,000 clones, 75% to 85% recorded once. Sequenced: PBMCs. These receptors were obtained from a woman in her thirties or forties in good health. Some clones in this sample may be carry-over from other donors' samples. Both conserved end residues are part of each CDR3. Fields, in order: clone size, D gene, J gene, V gene, CDR3 protein, CDR3 DNA. The D gene is left open where the match is weak. The size field is filled for only some rows; it gives once, few, many or a size class.

abundance: NA
d_gene: NA
j_gene: TRBJ2-7
v_gene: TRBV4-3
CDR3aa: CASSQAAGTYEQYF
CDR3nt: TGCGCCAGCAGCCAAGCGGCAGGGACCTACGAGCAGTACTTC

abundance: NA
d_gene: TRBD1
j_gene: TRBJ2-1
v_gene: TRBV4-2
CDR3aa: CASSKPDRDHNEQFF
CDR3nt: TGTGCCAGCAGCAAGCCGGACAGGGACCACAATGAGCAGTTCTTC

abundance: NA
d_gene: TRBD2
j_gene: TRBJ2-1
v_gene: TRBV9
CDR3aa: CASSVGGGAYNEQFF
CDR3nt: TGTGCCAGCAGCGTAGGTGGGGGGGCCTACAATGAGCAGTTCTTC

abundance: NA
d_gene: NA
j_gene: TRBJ2-3
v_gene: TRBV11-2
CDR3aa: CASSPLAGWGTDTQYF
CDR3nt: TGTGCCAGCAGCCCTCTTGCAGGGTGGGGGACAGATACGCAGTATTTT

abundance: NA
d_gene: NA
j_gene: TRBJ2-3
v_gene: TRBV13
CDR3aa: CASSLPVGDTQYF
CDR3nt: TGTGCCAGCAGCTTACCGGTCGGAGATACGCAGTATTTT

abundance: NA
d_gene: TRBD1
j_gene: TRBJ2-7
v_gene: TRBV28
CDR3aa: CASSPPTGVAYEQYF
CDR3nt: TGTGCCAGCAGTCCCCCGACAGGGGTGGCCTACGAGCAGTACTTC

abundance: NA
d_gene: NA
j_gene: TRBJ1-3
v_gene: TRBV7-9
CDR3aa: CASSFAGVSGNTIYF
CDR3nt: TGTGCCAGCAGCTTTGCAGGGGTTTCTGGAAACACCATATATTTT

abundance: NA
d_gene: NA
j_gene: TRBJ1-4
v_gene: TRBV9
CDR3aa: CASSSPTREKLFF
CDR3nt: TGTGCCAGCAGCTCCCCGACGAGGGAAAAACTGTTTTTT

abundance: few
d_gene: NA
j_gene: TRBJ1-5
v_gene: TRBV18
CDR3aa: CASSPGNSNQPQHF
CDR3nt: TGTGCCAGCTCACCAGGGAATAGCAATCAGCCCCAGCATTTT

abundance: many
d_gene: TRBD2
j_gene: TRBJ2-7
v_gene: TRBV23-1
CDR3aa: CASSQSRVAGGHSYEQYF
CDR3nt: TGCGCCAGCAGTCAATCGAGAGTAGCGGGAGGCCACTCCTACGAGCAGTACTTC

abundance: once
d_gene: NA
j_gene: TRBJ1-1
v_gene: TRBV6-6
CDR3aa: CASSSLGGTEAFF
CDR3nt: TGTGCCAGCAGTTCCCTCGGGGGCACTGAAGCTTTCTTT

abundance: NA
d_gene: NA
j_gene: TRBJ2-3
v_gene: TRBV18
CDR3aa: CASSHSASTDTQYF
CDR3nt: TGTGCCAGCTCACACTCCGCTAGCACAGATACGCAGTATTTT

abundance: NA
d_gene: NA
j_gene: TRBJ1-2
v_gene: TRBV28
CDR3aa: CASSNDTYGYTF
CDR3nt: TGTGCCAGCAGCAACGACACGTATGGCTACACCTTC

abundance: NA
d_gene: NA
j_gene: TRBJ1-2
v_gene: TRBV7-9
CDR3aa: CASSLWIGTNYGYTF
CDR3nt: TGTGCCAGCAGCTTATGGATCGGGACAAACTATGGCTACACCTTC

abundance: many
d_gene: TRBD1
j_gene: TRBJ1-4
v_gene: TRBV27
CDR3aa: CASSLGGTGASTNEKLFF
CDR3nt: TGTGCCAGCAGTTTAGGAGGGACAGGGGCCTCAACTAATGAAAAACTGTTTTTT

abundance: NA
d_gene: TRBD1
j_gene: TRBJ1-2
v_gene: TRBV28
CDR3aa: CASSVSGQGDGYTF
CDR3nt: TGTGCCAGCAGTGTTTCCGGCCAGGGGGATGGCTACACCTTC

abundance: NA
d_gene: TRBD1
j_gene: TRBJ2-7
v_gene: TRBV7-7
CDR3aa: CASSPGQGAVEQYF
CDR3nt: TGTGCCAGCAGCCCCGGACAGGGGGCAGTCGAGCAGTACTTC

abundance: NA
d_gene: NA
j_gene: TRBJ2-5
v_gene: TRBV28
CDR3aa: CASSPPGVGEETQYF
CDR3nt: TGTGCCAGCAGTCCCCCGGGGGTCGGGGAAGAGACCCAGTACTTC

abundance: NA
d_gene: NA
j_gene: TRBJ2-6
v_gene: TRBV7-3
CDR3aa: CASTPVLSGANVLTF
CDR3nt: TGTGCCAGCACCCCTGTTCTGTCTGGGGCCAACGTCCTGACTTTC

abundance: NA
d_gene: NA
j_gene: TRBJ1-1
v_gene: TRBV7-2
CDR3aa: CASSLAASGTEAFF
CDR3nt: TGTGCCAGCAGCTTAGCGGCGTCGGGGACTGAAGCTTTCTTT

abundance: NA
d_gene: TRBD1
j_gene: TRBJ2-7
v_gene: TRBV7-9
CDR3aa: CASSWDRNEQYF
CDR3nt: TGTGCCAGCAGCTGGGACAGGAACGAGCAGTACTTC

abundance: NA
d_gene: NA
j_gene: TRBJ2-2
v_gene: TRBV5-1
CDR3aa: CASSLYMVGNTGELFF
CDR3nt: TGCGCCAGCAGCTTATATATGGTGGGAAACACCGGGGAGCTGTTTTTT

abundance: NA
d_gene: NA
j_gene: TRBJ1-1
v_gene: TRBV28
CDR3aa: CASSLPGMNTEAFF
CDR3nt: TGTGCCAGCAGTTTACCAGGTATGAACACTGAAGCTTTCTTT

abundance: NA
d_gene: NA
j_gene: TRBJ1-1
v_gene: TRBV18
CDR3aa: CASSPQTAPNTEAFF
CDR3nt: TGTGCCAGCTCACCTCAGACAGCACCGAACACTGAAGCTTTCTTT

abundance: NA
d_gene: NA
j_gene: TRBJ1-6
v_gene: TRBV6-1
CDR3aa: CASSETQGSNSPLHF
CDR3nt: TGTGCCAGCAGTGAAACCCAGGGATCTAATTCACCCCTCCACTTT

abundance: NA
d_gene: TRBD1
j_gene: TRBJ2-5
v_gene: TRBV18
CDR3aa: CASSPLQGKTETQYF
CDR3nt: TGTGCCAGCTCACCCTTACAGGGGAAGACGGAGACCCAGTACTTC

abundance: NA
d_gene: TRBD2
j_gene: TRBJ2-5
v_gene: TRBV9
CDR3aa: CASSALSRERETQYF
CDR3nt: TGTGCCAGCAGCGCCCTTTCGCGGGAGCGGGAGACCCAGTACTTC

abundance: NA
d_gene: NA
j_gene: TRBJ1-1
v_gene: TRBV19
CDR3aa: CASSDLNTEAFF
CDR3nt: TGTGCCAGTAGTGACCTGAACACTGAAGCTTTCTTT

abundance: NA
d_gene: NA
j_gene: TRBJ1-5
v_gene: TRBV6-1
CDR3aa: CASSAWGQPQHF
CDR3nt: TGTGCCAGCAGTGCGTGGGGTCAGCCCCAGCATTTT

abundance: NA
d_gene: TRBD1
j_gene: TRBJ2-5
v_gene: TRBV4-2
CDR3aa: CASSQGQGASETQYF
CDR3nt: TGTGCCAGCAGCCAAGGGCAGGGGGCGAGTGAGACCCAGTACTTC

abundance: NA
d_gene: NA
j_gene: TRBJ2-3
v_gene: TRBV28
CDR3aa: CASSLGGGWTSTDTQYF
CDR3nt: TGTGCCAGCAGTTTGGGAGGTGGTTGGACTAGCACAGATACGCAGTATTTT

abundance: NA
d_gene: NA
j_gene: TRBJ1-1
v_gene: TRBV6-5
CDR3aa: CASSRNRVNTEAFF
CDR3nt: TGTGCCAGCAGCCGGAACAGGGTGAACACTGAAGCTTTCTTT

abundance: NA
d_gene: NA
j_gene: TRBJ1-1
v_gene: TRBV4-1
CDR3aa: CASSQVGTGNTEAFF
CDR3nt: TGCGCCAGCAGCCAAGTGGGAACAGGGAACACTGAAGCTTTCTTT

abundance: NA
d_gene: NA
j_gene: TRBJ2-2
v_gene: TRBV11-2
CDR3aa: CASSFRLQYMGGELFF
CDR3nt: TGTGCCAGCAGCTTCCGTTTGCAGTACATGGGCGGGGAGCTGTTTTTT

abundance: NA
d_gene: TRBD2
j_gene: TRBJ2-1
v_gene: TRBV19
CDR3aa: CASSKGTSGLLPAYNEQFF
CDR3nt: TGTGCCAGTAGTAAAGGGACTAGCGGACTCCTTCCCGCCTACAATGAGCAGTTCTTC

abundance: NA
d_gene: TRBD2
j_gene: TRBJ2-7
v_gene: TRBV4-1
CDR3aa: CASSQGLAGGLSQRDEQYF
CDR3nt: TGCGCCAGCAGCCAAGGTCTAGCGGGAGGCCTTTCCCAGAGAGACGAGCAGTACTTC

abundance: NA
d_gene: TRBD2
j_gene: TRBJ2-5
v_gene: TRBV29-1
CDR3aa: CSVGRGETQYF
CDR3nt: TGCAGCGTCGGGCGGGGGGAGACCCAGTACTTC

abundance: NA
d_gene: TRBD2
j_gene: TRBJ2-1
v_gene: TRBV11-1
CDR3aa: CASSLLGTSGTSYNEQFF
CDR3nt: TGTGCCAGCAGCTTACTGGGGACTAGCGGGACCTCCTACAATGAGCAGTTCTTC

abundance: few
d_gene: NA
j_gene: TRBJ2-2
v_gene: TRBV19
CDR3aa: CASSPTRSNTGELFF
CDR3nt: TGTGCCAGTAGTCCCACGCGATCAAACACCGGGGAGCTGTTTTTT

abundance: NA
d_gene: NA
j_gene: TRBJ2-7
v_gene: TRBV7-2
CDR3aa: CASSLDSGSAYEQYF
CDR3nt: TGTGCCAGCAGCTTAGACTCGGGAAGTGCCTACGAGCAGTACTTC

abundance: NA
d_gene: TRBD1
j_gene: TRBJ2-7
v_gene: TRBV18
CDR3aa: CASSPRSGQSSYEQYF
CDR3nt: TGTGCCAGCTCACCACGTTCGGGACAGTCTTCCTACGAGCAGTACTTC

abundance: NA
d_gene: NA
j_gene: TRBJ1-4
v_gene: TRBV5-1
CDR3aa: CASRAGATNEKLFF
CDR3nt: TGCGCCAGCAGGGCGGGAGCAACTAATGAAAAACTGTTTTTT